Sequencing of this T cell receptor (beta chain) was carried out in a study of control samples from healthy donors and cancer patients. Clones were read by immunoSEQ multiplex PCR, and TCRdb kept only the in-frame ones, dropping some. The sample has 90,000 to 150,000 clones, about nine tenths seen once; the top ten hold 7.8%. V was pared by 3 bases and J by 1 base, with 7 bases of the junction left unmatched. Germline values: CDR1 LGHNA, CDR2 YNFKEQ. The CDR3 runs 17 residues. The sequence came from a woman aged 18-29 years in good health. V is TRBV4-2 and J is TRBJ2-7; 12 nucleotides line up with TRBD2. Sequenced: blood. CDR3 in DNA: TGTGCCAGCAGCCACCTCGGCACTAGCGGGAGGTCCTACGAGCAGTACTTC. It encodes CASSHLGTSGRSYEQYF.